A selection of T cell receptor beta chains follows, all from one sample in a study of CD8+CD57+ T cells in acquired aplastic anemia. TCRdb reprocessed the reads via MiXCR and lists one record per CDR3 protein. The top ten hold under 35% of the sample, which has 100,000 to 120,000 distinct CDR3 sequences, around half seen once. The specimen sequenced was sorted CD4+, CD8+, or CD8+CD57+ T cells (not recorded which) from PBMCs. The receptor set was obtained from a human donor in good health, serving as a control. Each CDR3 is given with its conserved first and last residue. Expanded clones are given a class, and other clones once, few, many or no size at all.

clone_size: many
v_call: TRBV30
cdr3_aa: CAWSVGGGYGYTF

clone_size: once
v_call: TRBV10-3
cdr3_aa: CAISGTGTEIASYGYTF

clone_size: many
v_call: TRBV12-3/TRBV12-4
cdr3_aa: CASTWGEGPGYF

clone_size: many
v_call: TRBV25-1
cdr3_aa: CASSGGGGETQYF

clone_size: many
v_call: TRBV7-9
cdr3_aa: CASSLADRGAAHNEQFF

clone_size: many
v_call: TRBV6-1
cdr3_aa: CASSNDRVTFF

clone_size: many
v_call: TRBV7-9
cdr3_aa: CASSPLPPQGGYTF

clone_size: many
v_call: TRBV6-2/TRBV6-3
cdr3_aa: CASSGGLQETQYF

clone_size: many
v_call: TRBV4-3
cdr3_aa: CASSQGSNQPQHF

clone_size: many
v_call: TRBV6-5
cdr3_aa: CASSLDRYTDTQYF

clone_size: -
v_call: TRBV25-1
cdr3_aa: CASSGGARTYEQYF

clone_size: -
v_call: TRBV6-1
cdr3_aa: CASSVTTDQPQHF

clone_size: -
v_call: TRBV12-3/TRBV12-4
cdr3_aa: CASSLVSGETQYF

clone_size: -
v_call: TRBV19
cdr3_aa: CASSIDPLLNGYTF

clone_size: once
v_call: TRBV29-1
cdr3_aa: CSLEGNEQYF

clone_size: many
v_call: TRBV10-1
cdr3_aa: CASSESQGLYDTEAFF

clone_size: -
v_call: TRBV24-1
cdr3_aa: CATSDTKTVLHF

clone_size: -
v_call: TRBV20-1
cdr3_aa: CSARTMTEAFF

clone_size: -
v_call: TRBV7-6
cdr3_aa: CACSFPGVTSSYEQYF

clone_size: -
v_call: TRBV7-9
cdr3_aa: CASNQMGANVLTF

clone_size: many
v_call: TRBV5-4
cdr3_aa: CASSTPFRETQYF

clone_size: -
v_call: TRBV5-6
cdr3_aa: CASSLAFRASYEQYF

clone_size: many
v_call: TRBV19
cdr3_aa: CASSTPGTGSGYGYTF

clone_size: many
v_call: TRBV9
cdr3_aa: CASSVGSSLSYNEQFF

clone_size: few
v_call: TRBV7-8
cdr3_aa: CASSLAGQPQHF

clone_size: many
v_call: TRBV29-1
cdr3_aa: CSVDAGADYGYTF

clone_size: -
v_call: TRBV2
cdr3_aa: CASTEWGNGYTF

clone_size: many
v_call: TRBV7-8
cdr3_aa: CASSSRDRETNEKLFF

clone_size: -
v_call: TRBV19
cdr3_aa: CASTAGTYYGYAF

clone_size: -
v_call: TRBV20-1
cdr3_aa: CSASLGLTNEQFF

clone_size: -
v_call: TRBV9
cdr3_aa: CASSVAANTEAFF